Listed below are T cell receptor beta chains from one sample, sequenced in a study of blood T cells in healthy people across ages. TCRdb re-derived calls from the 5' RACE reads in MiXCR, one entry per CDR3 protein. This sample carries 1.5 million to 2 million distinct CDR3 sequences, around 48% of them seen once, and the ten largest clones take less than 2.5%. Sequencing was done on a sample of blood. The source of these receptors is a woman aged 40 to 50 in good health. Each CDR3 is given with its conserved first and last residue. Fields, in order: D gene, J gene, V gene, clone size, CDR3 DNA, CDR3 protein. The D gene is left open where the match is weak. Clone size is not always given. Where it is, it says once, few, many or a class for expanded clones.

d_gene: -; j_gene: TRBJ2-3; v_gene: TRBV12-5; abundance: -; CDR3nt: TGTGCTAGTGAGGACCTTACAGATACGCAGTATTTT; CDR3aa: CASEDLTDTQYF
d_gene: TRBD2; j_gene: TRBJ2-1; v_gene: TRBV14; abundance: -; CDR3nt: TGTGCCAGCAGCCGCCACTTACTAGCGGGGGGCTACAATGAGCAGTTCTTC; CDR3aa: CASSRHLLAGGYNEQFF
d_gene: -; j_gene: TRBJ2-5; v_gene: TRBV6-6; abundance: -; CDR3nt: TGTGCCAGCAGTTACCCGGACACCCACCAAGAGACCCAGTACTTC; CDR3aa: CASSYPDTHQETQYF
d_gene: -; j_gene: TRBJ1-5; v_gene: TRBV20-1; abundance: -; CDR3nt: TGCAGTGCTACACAACAGGCCCCCAATCAGCCCCAGCATTTT; CDR3aa: CSATQQAPNQPQHF
d_gene: TRBD1; j_gene: TRBJ2-5; v_gene: TRBV13; abundance: few; CDR3nt: TGTGCCAGCAGCACCCGGGACAGCTTTAGGGAAGAGACTCAGTACTTC; CDR3aa: CASSTRDSFREETQYF
d_gene: -; j_gene: TRBJ2-1; v_gene: TRBV7-2; abundance: few; CDR3nt: TGTGCCAGCAGCTTACGCAGGGTACGCTACAATGAGCAGTTCTTC; CDR3aa: CASSLRRVRYNEQFF
d_gene: -; j_gene: TRBJ2-1; v_gene: TRBV12-3/TRBV12-4; abundance: -; CDR3nt: TGTGCCAGCAGTGGGGCAGGGATGAATGAGCAGTTCTTC; CDR3aa: CASSGAGMNEQFF
d_gene: -; j_gene: TRBJ2-4; v_gene: TRBV7-6; abundance: few; CDR3nt: TGTGCCAGCAGCACGCGACCAGCAGCTGCTCAGTACTTC; CDR3aa: CASSTRPAAAQYF
d_gene: -; j_gene: TRBJ1-1; v_gene: TRBV6-5; abundance: -; CDR3nt: TGTGCCAGCACAGGGTATTCCACTGAAGCTTTCTTT; CDR3aa: CASTGYSTEAFF
d_gene: TRBD1; j_gene: TRBJ2-6; v_gene: TRBV20-1; abundance: -; CDR3nt: TGCAGTGCGAAACCACAGGGGGCCCGCTTCTCTGGGGCCAACGTCCTGACTTTC; CDR3aa: CSAKPQGARFSGANVLTF
d_gene: -; j_gene: TRBJ2-7; v_gene: TRBV15; abundance: few; CDR3nt: TGTGCCACCAGCTCACAGGGTCTCCACGAGCAGTACTTC; CDR3aa: CATSSQGLHEQYF
d_gene: TRBD1; j_gene: TRBJ2-5; v_gene: TRBV20-1; abundance: -; CDR3nt: TGCAGTGCTAGAGATGTACAGGGGTGGGAGACCCAGTACTTC; CDR3aa: CSARDVQGWETQYF
d_gene: -; j_gene: TRBJ2-7; v_gene: TRBV15; abundance: -; CDR3nt: TGTGCCACCAGCAGAGAGAGAAAACTTGGACTAATGACCTACGAGCAGTACTTC; CDR3aa: CATSRERKLGLMTYEQYF
d_gene: -; j_gene: TRBJ2-1; v_gene: TRBV9; abundance: -; CDR3nt: TGTGCCAGCAGCGTAGCGGTGTACAATGAGCAGTTCTTC; CDR3aa: CASSVAVYNEQFF
d_gene: -; j_gene: TRBJ2-3; v_gene: TRBV5-1; abundance: -; CDR3nt: TGCGCCAGCAGCTTGGGTCCGGACAAAAACACAGATACGCAGTATTTT; CDR3aa: CASSLGPDKNTDTQYF
d_gene: TRBD2; j_gene: TRBJ2-5; v_gene: TRBV20-1; abundance: -; CDR3nt: TGCAGTGCTAGAGATTACGGGCGGGGGGGTAAAGAGACCCAGTACTTC; CDR3aa: CSARDYGRGGKETQYF
d_gene: -; j_gene: TRBJ2-7; v_gene: TRBV6-2/TRBV6-3; abundance: few; CDR3nt: TGTGCCAGCAGTTACTCAAGATCAGCATCCTACGAGCAGTACTTC; CDR3aa: CASSYSRSASYEQYF
d_gene: TRBD1; j_gene: TRBJ1-4; v_gene: TRBV20-1; abundance: -; CDR3nt: TGCAGTGCTATAAGGGGGCTAGCTACTAATGAAAAACTGTTTTTT; CDR3aa: CSAIRGLATNEKLFF
d_gene: TRBD2; j_gene: TRBJ2-7; v_gene: TRBV6-2/TRBV6-3; abundance: -; CDR3nt: TGTGCCAGCAGTTGGGGGCCGGGACTAGTGGTCTACGAGCAGTACTTC; CDR3aa: CASSWGPGLVVYEQYF
d_gene: TRBD2; j_gene: TRBJ2-7; v_gene: TRBV7-2; abundance: many; CDR3nt: TGTGCCAGCACGGGGGGTTCCTACGAGCAGTACTTC; CDR3aa: CASTGGSYEQYF
d_gene: TRBD1; j_gene: TRBJ2-1; v_gene: TRBV20-1; abundance: -; CDR3nt: TGCAGTGCTCCGCCCCCGGACAGGGGGTACAATGAGCAGTTCTTC; CDR3aa: CSAPPPDRGYNEQFF
d_gene: -; j_gene: TRBJ1-6; v_gene: TRBV27; abundance: -; CDR3nt: TGTGCCAGCGCCCCCTTTGGGGCCCTTGGTTCACCCCTCCACTTT; CDR3aa: CASAPFGALGSPLHF
d_gene: -; j_gene: TRBJ1-2; v_gene: TRBV5-5; abundance: -; CDR3nt: TGTGCCAGCACCTCCCATTCTGGAGCTAACTATGGCTACACCTTC; CDR3aa: CASTSHSGANYGYTF
d_gene: TRBD1; j_gene: TRBJ2-5; v_gene: TRBV7-2; abundance: few; CDR3nt: TGTGCCAGCAGCTTTGGACAGGTTCCGGAGACCCAGTACTTC; CDR3aa: CASSFGQVPETQYF
d_gene: TRBD1; j_gene: TRBJ2-5; v_gene: TRBV7-3; abundance: -; CDR3nt: TGTGCCAGCAGCCCCCGACAGGGATCGGGTGAGACCCAGTACTTC; CDR3aa: CASSPRQGSGETQYF
d_gene: -; j_gene: TRBJ2-4; v_gene: TRBV6-1; abundance: few; CDR3nt: TGTGCCAGCAGTGAAGACAGGGCATATGACATTCAGTACTTC; CDR3aa: CASSEDRAYDIQYF
d_gene: -; j_gene: TRBJ2-3; v_gene: TRBV4-1; abundance: -; CDR3nt: TGCGCCAGCAGCTCCCCGCAAAACACAGATACGCAGTATTTT; CDR3aa: CASSSPQNTDTQYF
d_gene: -; j_gene: TRBJ1-1; v_gene: TRBV3-1; abundance: -; CDR3nt: TGTGCCAGCAGCCAGCGCGTGGGCCCGGGAGCTTTCTTT; CDR3aa: CASSQRVGPGAFF
d_gene: TRBD2; j_gene: TRBJ2-7; v_gene: TRBV6-1; abundance: -; CDR3nt: TGTGCCAGCAGTGGAGGACTAGCGCCGTCCTACGAGCAGTACTTC; CDR3aa: CASSGGLAPSYEQYF
d_gene: -; j_gene: TRBJ2-7; v_gene: TRBV14; abundance: -; CDR3nt: TGTGCCAGCAGCCACCAAAACGGCGAATATAAAACGCAGTACTTC; CDR3aa: CASSHQNGEYKTQYF
d_gene: -; j_gene: TRBJ1-1; v_gene: TRBV27; abundance: -; CDR3nt: TGTGCCAGCAGTTCTTCTCCAGGGTTTCTGAACACTGAAGCTTTCTTT; CDR3aa: CASSSSPGFLNTEAFF
d_gene: TRBD1; j_gene: TRBJ2-7; v_gene: TRBV5-1; abundance: few; CDR3nt: TGCGCCAGCAGCTTCGGACAGGGCGCTCCTCTAGCCGAGCAGTACTTC; CDR3aa: CASSFGQGAPLAEQYF
d_gene: -; j_gene: TRBJ2-6; v_gene: TRBV4-3; abundance: -; CDR3nt: TGCGCCAGCAGCCAGGGCCTGAGGTTCTCTGGGGCCAACGTCCTGACTTTC; CDR3aa: CASSQGLRFSGANVLTF
d_gene: -; j_gene: TRBJ2-1; v_gene: TRBV28; abundance: -; CDR3nt: TGTGCCAGCAGTTTATCGGCAGGTCGGGCCAATGAGCAGTTCTTC; CDR3aa: CASSLSAGRANEQFF
d_gene: TRBD1; j_gene: TRBJ1-2; v_gene: TRBV5-8; abundance: -; CDR3nt: TGTGCCAGCAGCGAACGACTTCACCGGGACAGGGGGTTTCATGGCTACACCTTC; CDR3aa: CASSERLHRDRGFHGYTF
d_gene: TRBD2; j_gene: TRBJ2-3; v_gene: TRBV7-2; abundance: once; CDR3nt: TGTGCCAGCAGCTTAGATAAGGGCGGGGGTTTCGTTGAGTATTTT; CDR3aa: CASSLDKGGGFVEYF
d_gene: -; j_gene: TRBJ1-2; v_gene: TRBV6-6; abundance: -; CDR3nt: TGTGCCAGCAACCTAGTACAGGGAAACTATGGCTACACCTTC; CDR3aa: CASNLVQGNYGYTF